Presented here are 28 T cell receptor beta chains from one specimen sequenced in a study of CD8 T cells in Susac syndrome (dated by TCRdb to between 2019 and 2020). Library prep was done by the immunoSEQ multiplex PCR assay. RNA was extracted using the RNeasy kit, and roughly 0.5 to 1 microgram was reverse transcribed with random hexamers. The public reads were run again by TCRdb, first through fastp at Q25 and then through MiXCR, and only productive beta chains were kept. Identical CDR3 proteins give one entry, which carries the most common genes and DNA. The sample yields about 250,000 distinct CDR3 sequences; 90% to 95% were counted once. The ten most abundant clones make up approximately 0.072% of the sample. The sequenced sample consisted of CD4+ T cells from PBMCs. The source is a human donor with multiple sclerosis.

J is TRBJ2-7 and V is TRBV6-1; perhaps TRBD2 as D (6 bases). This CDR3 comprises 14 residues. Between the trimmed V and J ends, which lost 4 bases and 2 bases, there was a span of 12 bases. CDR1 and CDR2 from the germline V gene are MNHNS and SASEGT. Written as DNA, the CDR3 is TGTGCCAGCAGTGTGGGGGGTCTGACCTACGAGCAGTACTTC. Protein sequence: CASSVGGLTYEQYF.

The CDR3 DNA reads as TGTGCCAGCAGCCGGGGACAGGGGGGCACCGGGGAGCTGTTTTTT. Translated: CASSRGQGGTGELFF. The chain recombines TRBV4-2 with TRBJ2-2; 11 bases match TRBD1. This CDR3 is 15 amino acids long. CDR1 and CDR2 from the germline V gene are LGHNA and YNFKEQ. Trimming cost V 4 bases and J 4 bases; bases outside gene matches: 2.

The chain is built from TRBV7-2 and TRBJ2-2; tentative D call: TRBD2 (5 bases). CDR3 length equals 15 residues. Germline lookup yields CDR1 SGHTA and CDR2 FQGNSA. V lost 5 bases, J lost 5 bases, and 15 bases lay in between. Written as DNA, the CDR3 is TGTGCCAGCAGCCCTTCGAGGGTGAAAACCGGGGAGCTGTTTTTT. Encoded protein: CASSPSRVKTGELFF.

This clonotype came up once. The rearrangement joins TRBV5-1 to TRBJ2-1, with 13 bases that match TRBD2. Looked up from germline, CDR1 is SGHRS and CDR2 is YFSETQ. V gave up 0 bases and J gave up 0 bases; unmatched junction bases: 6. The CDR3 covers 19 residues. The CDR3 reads CASSLGTSGSPSSYNEQFF. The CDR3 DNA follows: TGCGCCAGCAGCTTGGGGACTAGCGGGAGCCCCAGCTCCTACAATGAGCAGTTCTTC.

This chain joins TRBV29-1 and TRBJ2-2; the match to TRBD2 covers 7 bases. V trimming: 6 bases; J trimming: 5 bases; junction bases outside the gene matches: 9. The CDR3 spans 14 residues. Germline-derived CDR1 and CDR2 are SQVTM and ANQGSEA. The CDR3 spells CSVASAGETGELFF. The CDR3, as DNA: TGCAGCGTAGCCTCGGCGGGAGAGACCGGGGAGCTGTTTTTT.

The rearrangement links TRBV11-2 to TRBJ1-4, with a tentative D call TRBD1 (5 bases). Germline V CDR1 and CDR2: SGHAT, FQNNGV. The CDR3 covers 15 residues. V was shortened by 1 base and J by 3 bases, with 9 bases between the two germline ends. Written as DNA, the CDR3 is TGTGCCAGCAGCTTAGGGGGGTTGGCTAATGAAAAACTGTTTTTT. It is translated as CASSLGGLANEKLFF. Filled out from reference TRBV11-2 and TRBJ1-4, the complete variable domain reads EAGVAQSPRYKIIEKRQSVAFWCNPISGHATLYWYQQILGQGPKLLIQFQNNGVVDDSQLPKDRFSAERLKGVDSTLKIQPAKLEDSAVYLCASSLGGLANEKLFFGSGTQLSVL.

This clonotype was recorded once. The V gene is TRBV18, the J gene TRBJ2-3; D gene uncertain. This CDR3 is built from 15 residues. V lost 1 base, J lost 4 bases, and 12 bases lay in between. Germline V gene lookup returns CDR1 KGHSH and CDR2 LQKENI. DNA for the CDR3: TGTGCCAGCTCACCACAAAAAGCCCAGGCAGATACGCAGTATTTT. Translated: CASSPQKAQADTQYF.

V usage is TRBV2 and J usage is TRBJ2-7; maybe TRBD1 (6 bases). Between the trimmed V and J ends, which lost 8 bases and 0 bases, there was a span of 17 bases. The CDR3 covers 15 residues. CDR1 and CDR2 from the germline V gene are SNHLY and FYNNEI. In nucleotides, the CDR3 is TGTGCCAGCTTGCCGGGACACGGAATCTCCTACGAGCAGTACGTC. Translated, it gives CASLPGHGISYEQYV.

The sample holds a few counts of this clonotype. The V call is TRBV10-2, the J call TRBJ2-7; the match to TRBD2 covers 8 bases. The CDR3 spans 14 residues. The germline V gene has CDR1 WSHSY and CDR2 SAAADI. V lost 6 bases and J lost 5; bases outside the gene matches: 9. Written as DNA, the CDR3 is TGCGCCAGCAGAAGTAGCGGGGCCCTCGACGAGCAGTACTTC. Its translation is CASRSSGALDEQYF.

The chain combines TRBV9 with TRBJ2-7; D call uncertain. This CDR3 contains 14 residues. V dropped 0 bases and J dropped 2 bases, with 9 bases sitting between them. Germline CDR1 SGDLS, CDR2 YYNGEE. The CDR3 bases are TGTGCCAGCAGCGTAGCAGGAACCCCCTACGAGCAGTACTTC. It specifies CASSVAGTPYEQYF. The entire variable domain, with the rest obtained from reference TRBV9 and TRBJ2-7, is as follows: DSGVTQTPKHLITATGQRVTLRCSPRSGDLSVYWYQQSLDQGLQFLIQYYNGEERAKGNILERFSAQQFPDLHSELNLSSLELGDSALYFCASSVAGTPYEQYFGPGTRLTVT.

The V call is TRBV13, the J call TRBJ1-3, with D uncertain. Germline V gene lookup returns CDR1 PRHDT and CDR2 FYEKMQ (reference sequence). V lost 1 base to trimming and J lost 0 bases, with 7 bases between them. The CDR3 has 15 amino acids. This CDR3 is CASSLVGYSGNTIYF. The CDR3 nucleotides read TGTGCCAGCAGCTTAGTCGGATACTCTGGAAACACCATATATTTT. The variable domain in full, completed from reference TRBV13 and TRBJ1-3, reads AAGVIQSPRHLIKEKRETATLKCYPIPRHDTVYWYQQGPGQDPQFLISFYEKMQSDKGSIPDRFSAQQFSDYHSELNMSSLELGDSALYFCASSLVGYSGNTIYFGEGSWLTVV.

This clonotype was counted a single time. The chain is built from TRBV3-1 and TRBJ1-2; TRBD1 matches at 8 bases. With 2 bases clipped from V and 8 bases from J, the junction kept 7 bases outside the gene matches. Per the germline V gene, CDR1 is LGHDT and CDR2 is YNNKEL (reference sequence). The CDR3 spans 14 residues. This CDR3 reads CASSQSDREKGYTF. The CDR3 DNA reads TGTGCCAGCAGCCAATCGGACAGGGAAAAAGGCTACACCTTC.

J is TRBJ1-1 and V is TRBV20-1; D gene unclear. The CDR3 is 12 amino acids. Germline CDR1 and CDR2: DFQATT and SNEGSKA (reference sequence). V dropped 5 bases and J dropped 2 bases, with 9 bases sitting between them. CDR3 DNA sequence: TGCAGTGCTTATTTGATTAACACTGAAGCTTTCTTT. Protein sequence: CSAYLINTEAFF.

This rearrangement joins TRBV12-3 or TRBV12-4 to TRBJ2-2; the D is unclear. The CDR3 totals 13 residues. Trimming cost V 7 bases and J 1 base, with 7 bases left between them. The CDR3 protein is CASTYKNTGELFF. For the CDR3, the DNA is TGTGCCAGCACGTATAAGAACACCGGGGAGCTGTTTTTT.

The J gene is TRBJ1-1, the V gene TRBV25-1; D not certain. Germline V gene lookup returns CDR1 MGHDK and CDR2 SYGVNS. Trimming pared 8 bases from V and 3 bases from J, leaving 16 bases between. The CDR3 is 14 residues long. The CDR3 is CASAGRGRDTEAFF. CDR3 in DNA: TGTGCCAGCGCGGGGAGAGGGCGGGACACTGAAGCTTTCTTT.

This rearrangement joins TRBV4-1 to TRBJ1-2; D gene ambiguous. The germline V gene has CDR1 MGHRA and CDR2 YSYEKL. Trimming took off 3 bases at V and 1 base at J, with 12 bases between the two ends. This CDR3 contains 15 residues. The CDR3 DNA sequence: TGCGCCAGCAGCCACCCAATTGCCCGTAACTATGGCTACACCTTC. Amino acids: CASSHPIARNYGYTF.

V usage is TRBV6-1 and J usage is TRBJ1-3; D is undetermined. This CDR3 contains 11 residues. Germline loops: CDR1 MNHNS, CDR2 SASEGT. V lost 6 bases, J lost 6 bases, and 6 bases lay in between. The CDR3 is CASRLLNTIYF. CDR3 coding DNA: TGTGCCAGCAGACTCTTAAACACCATATATTTT.

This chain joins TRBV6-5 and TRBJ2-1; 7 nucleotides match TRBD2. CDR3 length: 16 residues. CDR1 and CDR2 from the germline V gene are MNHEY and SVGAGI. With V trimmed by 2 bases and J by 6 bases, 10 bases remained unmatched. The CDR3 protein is CASSYTTGTTFNEQFF. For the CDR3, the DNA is TGTGCCAGCAGTTACACCACCGGGACTACATTCAATGAGCAGTTCTTC.

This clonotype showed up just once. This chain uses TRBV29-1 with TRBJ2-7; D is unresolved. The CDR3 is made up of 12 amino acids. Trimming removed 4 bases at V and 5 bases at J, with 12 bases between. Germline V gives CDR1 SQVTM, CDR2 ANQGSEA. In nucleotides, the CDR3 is TGCAGCGTTGCTTCCGGGCAGAACGAGCAGTACTTC. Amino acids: CSVASGQNEQYF.

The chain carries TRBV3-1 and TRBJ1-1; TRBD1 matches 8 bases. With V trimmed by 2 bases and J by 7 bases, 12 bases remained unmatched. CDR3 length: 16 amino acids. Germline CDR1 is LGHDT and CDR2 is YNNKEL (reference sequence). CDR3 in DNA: TGTGCCAGCAGCCAACTAGCTACAGGGGGACCGGGTGAAGCTTTCTTT. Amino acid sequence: CASSQLATGGPGEAFF.

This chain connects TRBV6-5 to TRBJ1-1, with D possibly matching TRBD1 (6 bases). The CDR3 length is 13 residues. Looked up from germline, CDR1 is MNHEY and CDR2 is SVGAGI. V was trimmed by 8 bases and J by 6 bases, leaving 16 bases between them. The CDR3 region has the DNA TGTGCCAGCCAAAGGCCGGGGGCGGCTGAAGCTTTCTTT. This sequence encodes CASQRPGAAEAFF.

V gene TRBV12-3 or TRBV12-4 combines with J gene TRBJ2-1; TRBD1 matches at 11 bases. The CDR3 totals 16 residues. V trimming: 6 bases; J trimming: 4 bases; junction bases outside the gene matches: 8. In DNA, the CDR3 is TGTGCCAGCAGCCCACGGACAGGGGGCACTTACAATGAGCAGTTCTTC. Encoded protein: CASSPRTGGTYNEQFF.

CDR3 residues: CASSQSPPKDTQYF. CDR3 nucleotide sequence: TGCGCCAGCAGTCAATCGCCCCCCAAAGATACGCAGTATTTT. This chain links TRBV23-1 with TRBJ2-3; D call uncertain. TRBV23-1 is labeled an ORF, and its function is uncertain. This CDR3 is built from 14 residues. V dropped 0 bases and J dropped 5 bases, with 9 bases sitting between them.

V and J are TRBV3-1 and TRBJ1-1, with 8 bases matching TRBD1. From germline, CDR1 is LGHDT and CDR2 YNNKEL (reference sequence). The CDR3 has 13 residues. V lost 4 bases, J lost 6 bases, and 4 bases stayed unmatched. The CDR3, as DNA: TGTGCCAGCAGCCTCAGGGGGCATCCTGAAGCTTTCTTT. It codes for CASSLRGHPEAFF.

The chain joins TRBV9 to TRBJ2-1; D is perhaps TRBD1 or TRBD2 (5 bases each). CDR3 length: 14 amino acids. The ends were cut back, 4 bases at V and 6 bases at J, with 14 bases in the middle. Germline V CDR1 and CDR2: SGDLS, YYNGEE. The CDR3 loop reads CASSPWDALNEQFF. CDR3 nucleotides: TGTGCCAGCAGCCCTTGGGACGCCCTCAATGAGCAGTTCTTC.

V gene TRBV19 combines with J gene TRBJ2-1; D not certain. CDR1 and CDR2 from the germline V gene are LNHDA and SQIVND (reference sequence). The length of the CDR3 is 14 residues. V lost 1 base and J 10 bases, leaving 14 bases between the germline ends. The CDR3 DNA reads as TGTGCCAGTAGTATAGTAGGTAGTCTTAAAGAGCAGTTCTTC. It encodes CASSIVGSLKEQFF.

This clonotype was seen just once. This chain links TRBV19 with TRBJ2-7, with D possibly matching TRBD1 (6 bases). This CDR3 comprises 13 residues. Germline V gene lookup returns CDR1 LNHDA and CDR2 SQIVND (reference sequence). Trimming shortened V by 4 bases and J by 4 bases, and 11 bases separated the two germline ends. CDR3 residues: CASSSSRGYEQYF. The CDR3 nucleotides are TGTGCCAGTAGTAGCTCAAGGGGGTACGAGCAGTACTTC.

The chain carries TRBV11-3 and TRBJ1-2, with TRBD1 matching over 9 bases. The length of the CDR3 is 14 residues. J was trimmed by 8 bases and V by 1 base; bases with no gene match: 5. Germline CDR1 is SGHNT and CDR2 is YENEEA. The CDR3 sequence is CASSLGTGGEGYTF. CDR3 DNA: TGTGCCAGCAGCTTAGGTACAGGGGGCGAAGGCTACACCTTC.